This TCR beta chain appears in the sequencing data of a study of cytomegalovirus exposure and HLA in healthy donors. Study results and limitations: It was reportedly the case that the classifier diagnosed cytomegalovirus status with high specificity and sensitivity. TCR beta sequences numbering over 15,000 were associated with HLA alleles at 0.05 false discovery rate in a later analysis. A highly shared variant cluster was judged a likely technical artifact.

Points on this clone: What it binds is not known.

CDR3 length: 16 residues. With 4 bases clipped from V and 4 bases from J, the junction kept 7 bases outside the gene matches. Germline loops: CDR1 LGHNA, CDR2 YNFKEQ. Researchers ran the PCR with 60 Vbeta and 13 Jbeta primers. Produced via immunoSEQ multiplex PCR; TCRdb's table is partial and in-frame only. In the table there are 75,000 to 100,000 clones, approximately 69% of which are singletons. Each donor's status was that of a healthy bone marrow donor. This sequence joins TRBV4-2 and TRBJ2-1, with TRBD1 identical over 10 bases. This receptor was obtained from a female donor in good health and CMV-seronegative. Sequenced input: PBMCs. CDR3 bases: TGTGCCAGCAGCCCCCCTGACAGGGGGCGATACAATGAGCAGTTCTTC. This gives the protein CASSPPDRGRYNEQFF.